The 3 T cell receptor beta chains given below trace back to one sample, sequenced in a study of STAT5B mutations in CD4+ large granular lymphocyte leukemia. Assay used: immunoSEQ multiplex PCR; TCRdb lists only in-frame clones, some missing. The top ten clones hold roughly 40% of a sample with 700 or so clones, around 69% of them seen once. The sequenced sample was PBMCs. The origin of the receptors is a man in his 60s with CD4+ T-cell large granular lymphocyte leukemia.

The chain links TRBV7-9 to TRBJ1-1; no firm D call. Deletions cut 5 bases from V and 3 bases from J, with 10 bases between. The CDR3 sequence is 13 residues long. Germline V gene lookup returns CDR1 SEHNR and CDR2 FQNEAQ (reference sequence). CDR3 in amino acids: CASSGVFYTEAFF. Written as DNA, the CDR3 is TGTGCCAGCAGCGGAGTTTTCTACACTGAAGCTTTCTTT.

This clone was counted a single time. The V gene is TRBV2, the J gene TRBJ2-2; 9 nucleotides match TRBD1. CDR1 and CDR2 from the germline V gene are SNHLY and FYNNEI. CDR3 length equals 15 residues. Trimming took 7 bases from V and 5 from J; bases not matched to a gene: 8. CDR3 sequence (DNA): TGTGCCAGCAATCCGGGACAGGGCGGGACCGGGGAGCTGTTTTTT. This codes for CASNPGQGGTGELFF.

This clone was observed a handful of times. A read error may account for a junction end that differs from germline. The chain links TRBV6-5 to TRBJ1-2; D not certain. The CDR3 sequence is 14 residues long. Germline V gives CDR1 MNHEY, CDR2 SVGAGI. CDR3 coding DNA: TGTGCCATCAGTGAGCAGTGGCAGATTTATGGCTACACCTTC. Protein: CAISEQWQIYGYTF.